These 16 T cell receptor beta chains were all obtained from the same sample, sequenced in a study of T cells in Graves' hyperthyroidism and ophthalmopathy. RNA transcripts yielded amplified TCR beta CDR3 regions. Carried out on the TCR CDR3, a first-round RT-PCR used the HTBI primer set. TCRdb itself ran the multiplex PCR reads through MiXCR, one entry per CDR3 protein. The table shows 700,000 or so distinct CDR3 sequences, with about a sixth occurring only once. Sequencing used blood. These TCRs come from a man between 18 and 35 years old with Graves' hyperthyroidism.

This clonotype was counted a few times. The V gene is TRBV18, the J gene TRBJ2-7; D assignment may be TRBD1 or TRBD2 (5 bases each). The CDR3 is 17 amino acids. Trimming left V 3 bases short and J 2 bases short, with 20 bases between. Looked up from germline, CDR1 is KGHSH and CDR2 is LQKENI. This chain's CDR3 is CASSPPTRGVGTYEQYF. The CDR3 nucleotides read TGTGCCAGCTCACCCCCCACACGGGGCGTGGGGACCTACGAGCAGTACTTC.

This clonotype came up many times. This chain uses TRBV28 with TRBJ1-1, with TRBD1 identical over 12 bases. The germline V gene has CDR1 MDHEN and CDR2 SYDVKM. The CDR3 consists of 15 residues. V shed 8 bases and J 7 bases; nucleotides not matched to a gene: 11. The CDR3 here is CASRSGDRGPLEAFF. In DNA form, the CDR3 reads TGTGCCAGCCGATCAGGGGACAGGGGGCCGCTTGAAGCTTTCTTT.

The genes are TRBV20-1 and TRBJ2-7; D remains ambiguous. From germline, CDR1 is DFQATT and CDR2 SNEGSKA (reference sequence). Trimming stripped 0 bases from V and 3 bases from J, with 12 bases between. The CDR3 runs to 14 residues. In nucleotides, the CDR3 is TGCAGTGCTAGAGATTTAGGCAGCCGCTACGAGCAGTACTTC. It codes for CSARDLGSRYEQYF.

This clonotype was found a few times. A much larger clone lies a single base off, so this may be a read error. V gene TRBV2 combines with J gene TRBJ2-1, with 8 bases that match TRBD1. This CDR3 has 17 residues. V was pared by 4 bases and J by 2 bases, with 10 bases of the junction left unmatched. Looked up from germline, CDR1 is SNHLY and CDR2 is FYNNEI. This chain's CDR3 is CASSATGAGSPYNEQFF. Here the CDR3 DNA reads TGTGCCAGCAGTGCGACAGGGGCTGGGAGCCCCTACAATGAGCAGTTCTTC.

The CDR3 loop is CASLTGGVTEAFF. The CDR3 DNA is TGTGCCAGCCTAACTGGAGGGGTAACTGAAGCTTTCTTT. The chain is built from TRBV28 and TRBJ1-1, with a possible D match to TRBD1 (5 bases). The CDR3 sequence is 13 residues long. Per germline, CDR1 MDHEN and CDR2 SYDVKM. Trimming shortened V by 8 bases and J by 5 bases, and 15 bases separated the two germline ends.

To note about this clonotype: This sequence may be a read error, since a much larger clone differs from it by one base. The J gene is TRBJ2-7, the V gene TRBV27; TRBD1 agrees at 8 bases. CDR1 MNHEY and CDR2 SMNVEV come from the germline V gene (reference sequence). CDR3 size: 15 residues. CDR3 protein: CASSDGQGLSYEQCF. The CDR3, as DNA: TGTGCCAGCAGTGATGGACAGGGACTCTCCTACGAGCAGTGCTTC.

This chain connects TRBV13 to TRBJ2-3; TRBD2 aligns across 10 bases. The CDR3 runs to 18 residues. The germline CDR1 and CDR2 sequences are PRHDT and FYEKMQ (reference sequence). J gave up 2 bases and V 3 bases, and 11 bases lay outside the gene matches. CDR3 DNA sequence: TGTGCCAGCAGCTTTCTCGCAGGGACTAGCGCGCTCACAGATACGCAGTATTTT. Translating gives CASSFLAGTSALTDTQYF.

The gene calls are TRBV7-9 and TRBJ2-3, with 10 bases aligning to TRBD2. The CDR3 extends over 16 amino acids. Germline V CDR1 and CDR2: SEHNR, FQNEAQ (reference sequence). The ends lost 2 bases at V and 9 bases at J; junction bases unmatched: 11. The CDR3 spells CASSLLAGAPQFTQYF. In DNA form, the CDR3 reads TGTGCCAGCAGCTTACTAGCGGGAGCTCCCCAGTTCACGCAGTATTTT.

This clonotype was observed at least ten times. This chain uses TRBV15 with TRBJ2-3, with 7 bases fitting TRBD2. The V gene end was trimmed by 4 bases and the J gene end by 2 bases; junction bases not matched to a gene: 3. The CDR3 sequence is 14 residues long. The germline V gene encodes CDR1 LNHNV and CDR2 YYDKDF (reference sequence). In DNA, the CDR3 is TGTGCCACCAGCACTAGCGGCTCCACAGATACGCAGTATTTT. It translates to CATSTSGSTDTQYF.

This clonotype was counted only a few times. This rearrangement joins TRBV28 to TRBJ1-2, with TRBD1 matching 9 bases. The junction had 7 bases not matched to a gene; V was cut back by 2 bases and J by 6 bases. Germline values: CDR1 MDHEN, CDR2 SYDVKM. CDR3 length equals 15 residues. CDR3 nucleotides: TGTGCCAGCAGTTTAGTGATCGGGACAGGGCATGGCTACACCTTC. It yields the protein CASSLVIGTGHGYTF.

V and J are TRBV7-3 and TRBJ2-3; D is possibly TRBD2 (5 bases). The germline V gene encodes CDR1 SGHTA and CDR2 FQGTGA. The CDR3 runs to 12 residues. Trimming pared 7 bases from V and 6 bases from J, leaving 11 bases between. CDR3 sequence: CASNIRGDTQYF. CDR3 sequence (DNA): TGTGCCAGCAATATTAGAGGGGATACGCAGTATTTT.

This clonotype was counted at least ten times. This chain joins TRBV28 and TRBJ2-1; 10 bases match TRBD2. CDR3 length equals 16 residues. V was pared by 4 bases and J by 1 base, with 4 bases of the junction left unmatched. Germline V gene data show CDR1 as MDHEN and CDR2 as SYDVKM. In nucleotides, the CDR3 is TGTGCCAGCAGTTCCGCTAGCGGGAGTTCCTACAATGAGCAGTTCTTC. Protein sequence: CASSSASGSSYNEQFF.

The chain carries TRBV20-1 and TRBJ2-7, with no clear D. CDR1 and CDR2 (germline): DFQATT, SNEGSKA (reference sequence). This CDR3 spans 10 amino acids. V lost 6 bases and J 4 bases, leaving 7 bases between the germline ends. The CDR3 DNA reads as TGCAGTGCCATCTCTTACGAGCAGTACTTC. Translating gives CSAISYEQYF.

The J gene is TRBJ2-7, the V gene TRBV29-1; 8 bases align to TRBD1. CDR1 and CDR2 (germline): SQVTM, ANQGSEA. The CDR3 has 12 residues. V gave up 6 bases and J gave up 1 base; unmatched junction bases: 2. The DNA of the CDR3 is TGCAGCGTGACAGGGGAGTCCTACGAGCAGTACTTC. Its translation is CSVTGESYEQYF.

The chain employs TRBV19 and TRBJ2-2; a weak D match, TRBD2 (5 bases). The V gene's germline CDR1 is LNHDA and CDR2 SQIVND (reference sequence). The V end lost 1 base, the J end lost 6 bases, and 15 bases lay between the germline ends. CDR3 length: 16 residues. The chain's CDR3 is CASSIVTPVGAGELFF. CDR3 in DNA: TGTGCCAGTAGTATAGTCACCCCAGTGGGAGCCGGGGAGCTGTTTTTT.

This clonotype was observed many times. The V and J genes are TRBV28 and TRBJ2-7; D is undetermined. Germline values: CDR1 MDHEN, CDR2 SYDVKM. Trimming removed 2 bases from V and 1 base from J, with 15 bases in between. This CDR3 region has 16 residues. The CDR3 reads CASSLTSGFISYEQYF. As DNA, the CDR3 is TGTGCCAGCAGTTTAACCTCTGGGTTCATTTCCTACGAGCAGTACTTC.